The 9 T cell receptor beta chains below all came from one sample that was sequenced in a study of CDR3 diversity in severe acne (dated by TCRdb to about 2019). Library preparation was by PCR. Instrument on record: Illumina HiSeq 2000. Clones were called with MiXCR by TCRdb after fastp trimmed the public reads at Q25, and only in-frame beta chains were retained. Each entry merges the rows of one CDR3 protein and shows their most common DNA and genes. The sample has about 90,000 distinct CDR3 sequences on record, about 50% of them singletons. Of the sample, around 10% is held by the ten largest clones. Material: blood. The receptors were gathered from a male donor in good health, serving as a control.

This clonotype appeared a few times. The CDR3 nucleotides are TGTGCCAGCAGTGGAGCGCCGCAGGGTAACACTGAAGCTTTCTTT. Translating it yields CASSGAPQGNTEAFF. This sequence joins TRBV5-6 and TRBJ1-1; weak D call: TRBD1 (5 bases). Between the trimmed V and J ends, which lost 5 bases and 2 bases, there was a span of 16 bases. Germline-derived CDR1 and CDR2 are SGHDT and YYEEEE. The CDR3 totals 15 residues.

V gene TRBV10-3 combines with J gene TRBJ2-1; D may be TRBD1 or TRBD2 (6 bases each). CDR1 and CDR2 from the germline V gene are ENHRY and SYGVKD. V was clipped by 4 bases and J by 7 bases, with 17 bases between them. The CDR3 is 15 residues long. The chain's CDR3 is CAISASPGARNEQFF. The CDR3 nucleotides read TGTGCCATCAGTGCATCCCCGGGGGCACGTAATGAGCAGTTCTTC.

This chain joins TRBV28 and TRBJ2-5; weak D call: TRBD1 (6 bases). Between the trimmed V and J ends, which lost 2 bases and 2 bases, there was a span of 15 bases. The CDR3 totals 16 residues. Germline lookup yields CDR1 MDHEN and CDR2 SYDVKM. This CDR3 reads CASSLEWGRRQETQYF. CDR3 sequence (DNA): TGTGCCAGCAGTTTAGAGTGGGGGCGACGGCAAGAGACCCAGTACTTC.

A word on this clonotype: Lacking the conserved final phenylalanine or tryptophan, this CDR3 likely reflects a read error. The gene calls are TRBV20-1 and TRBJ1-1; a possible D gene is TRBD1 (5 bases). Trimming removed 0 bases at V and 4 bases at J, with 15 bases between. Germline V gene lookup returns CDR1 DFQATT and CDR2 SNEGSKA (reference sequence). The CDR3 consists of 15 residues. CDR3 sequence: CSARDLEGSPTEAFL. CDR3 bases: TGCAGTGCTAGAGATCTCGAGGGGAGTCCCACTGAAGCTTTCCTT.

This chain uses TRBV20-1 with TRBJ1-3; D not certain. With 5 bases removed from V and 4 bases from J, the gap between germline ends came to 12 bases. CDR1 and CDR2 (germline): DFQATT, SNEGSKA (reference sequence). There are 13 residues in the CDR3. CDR3 DNA: TGCAGTGCTCCTGAAGTTTCCGGAAACACCATATATTTT. This translates into CSAPEVSGNTIYF.

This chain joins TRBV20-1 and TRBJ2-7; possible D gene TRBD2, 6 bases. The length of the CDR3 is 13 residues. V was shortened by 3 bases and J by 4 bases, with 13 bases between the two germline ends. CDR1 DFQATT and CDR2 SNEGSKA come from the germline V gene (reference sequence). The CDR3 loop reads CSASYGSRYEQYF. The CDR3 DNA follows: TGCAGTGCTAGTTACGGGAGCAGGTACGAGCAGTACTTC.

This clonotype was picked up a small number of times. The chain uses TRBV10-3 and TRBJ2-5; D possibly corresponds to TRBD1 (6 bases). This CDR3 is 15 amino acids long. The V gene lost 0 bases and the J gene lost 4 bases, with 12 bases spanning the gap. Looked up from germline, CDR1 is ENHRY and CDR2 is SYGVKD. As DNA, the CDR3 is TGTGCCATCAGTGAGTCCGAAACAGGGCTAGAGACCCAGTACTTC. Translating it yields CAISESETGLETQYF.

As for this clonotype: The junction does not match germline at one end; this may be a read error. The rearrangement uses TRBV4-2 and TRBJ2-3; the match to TRBD2 covers 8 bases. The germline V gene encodes CDR1 LGHNA and CDR2 YNFKEQ. This CDR3 is 16 amino acids long. The CDR3 loop is CASSPVLAEGRDTRYF. The CDR3 DNA is TGTGCCAGCAGCCCAGTACTAGCGGAGGGGCGTGATACGCGGTATTTT.

In this sample, this clonotype turned up many times. The germline gene is not matched at one end of the junction; a read error may be the cause. The chain employs TRBV25-1 and TRBJ2-7; D remains ambiguous. This CDR3 has 14 amino acids. Looked up from germline, CDR1 is MGHDK and CDR2 is SYGVNS. The chain's CDR3 is CASSHPVAPYQQYF. CDR3 DNA sequence: TGTGCCAGCAGTCATCCAGTTGCGCCCTACCAGCAGTACTTC.